The entry that follows covers one TCR beta chain sequence. Antigen specificity is unknown. Trimming pared 3 bases from V and 6 bases from J, leaving 8 bases between. Germline V gene data show CDR1 as SNHLY and CDR2 as FYNNEI. The CDR3 loop spans 12 amino acids. These data come from a study of OX40 agonist ivuxolimab in advanced cancers. Overall study context: Hepatocellular carcinoma, melanoma, renal cell or head and neck cancer affected the dose-escalation patients. Three patients showed partial responses: one hepatocellular carcinoma and two cutaneous melanoma cases.

Blood was sampled at baseline, cycle 4 day 1, and cycle 7 day 1. The data were produced by immunoSEQ multiplex PCR, yet TCRdb's version contains in-frame clones alone and is incomplete. Found here are around 79,000 clones, more than 85% of them singletons; the top ten hold under 10%. Whole-study results and caveats: Antigen specificity remained undetermined for the expanded peripheral T cells.

The origin of this receptor is an adult with an advanced solid tumor such as melanoma, head and neck, liver or kidney cancer. The J gene is TRBJ1-2, the V gene TRBV2, with D possibly TRBD1 on 5 matching bases. The sample was CD4+ or CD8+ T cells sorted from blood, taken in a trial of the OX40 agonist ivuxolimab. The CDR3 bases are TGTGCCAGCAGTGATTGGGGCAATGGCTACACCTTC. It yields the protein CASSDWGNGYTF.